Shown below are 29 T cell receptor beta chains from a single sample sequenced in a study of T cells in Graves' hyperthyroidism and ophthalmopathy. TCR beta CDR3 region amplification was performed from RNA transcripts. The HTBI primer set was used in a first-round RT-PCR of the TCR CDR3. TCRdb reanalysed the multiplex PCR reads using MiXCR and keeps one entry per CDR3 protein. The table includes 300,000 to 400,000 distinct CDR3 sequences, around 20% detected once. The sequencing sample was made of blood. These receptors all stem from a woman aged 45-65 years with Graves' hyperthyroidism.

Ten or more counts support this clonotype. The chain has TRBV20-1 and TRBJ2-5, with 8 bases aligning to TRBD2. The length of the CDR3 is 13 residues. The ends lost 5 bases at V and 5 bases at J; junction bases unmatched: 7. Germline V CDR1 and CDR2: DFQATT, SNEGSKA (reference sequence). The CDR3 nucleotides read TGCAGTGCTCCCCGGGGGGGGGATGAGACCCAGTACTTC. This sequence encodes CSAPRGGDETQYF.

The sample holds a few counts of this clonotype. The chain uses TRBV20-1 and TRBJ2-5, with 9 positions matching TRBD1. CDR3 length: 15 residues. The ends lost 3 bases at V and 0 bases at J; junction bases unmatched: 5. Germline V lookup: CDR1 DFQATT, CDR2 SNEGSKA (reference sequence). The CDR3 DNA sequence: TGCAGTGCTAGGTCGGGACAGGGAGACCAAGAGACCCAGTACTTC. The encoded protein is CSARSGQGDQETQYF.

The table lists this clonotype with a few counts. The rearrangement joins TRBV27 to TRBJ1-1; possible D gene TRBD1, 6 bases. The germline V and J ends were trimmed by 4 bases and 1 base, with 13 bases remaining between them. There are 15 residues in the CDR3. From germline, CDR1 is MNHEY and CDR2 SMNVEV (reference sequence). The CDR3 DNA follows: TGTGCCAGCAGTTCAACAGGGAACGCGAACACTGAAGCTTTCTTT. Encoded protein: CASSSTGNANTEAFF.

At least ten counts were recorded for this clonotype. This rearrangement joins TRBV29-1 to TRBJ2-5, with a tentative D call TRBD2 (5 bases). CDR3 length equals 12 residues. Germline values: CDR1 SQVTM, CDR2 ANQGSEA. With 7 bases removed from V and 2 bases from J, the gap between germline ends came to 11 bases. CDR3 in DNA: TGCAGCGCCCAACGCGGGCAAGAGACCCAGTACTTC. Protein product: CSAQRGQETQYF.

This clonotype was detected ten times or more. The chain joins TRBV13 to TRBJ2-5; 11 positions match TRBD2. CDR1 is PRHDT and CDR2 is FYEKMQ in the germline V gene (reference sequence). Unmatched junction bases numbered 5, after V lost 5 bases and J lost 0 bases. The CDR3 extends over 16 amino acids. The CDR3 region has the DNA TGTGCCAGCAGCCTGACTAGCGGGGACTACCAAGAGACCCAGTACTTC. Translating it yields CASSLTSGDYQETQYF.

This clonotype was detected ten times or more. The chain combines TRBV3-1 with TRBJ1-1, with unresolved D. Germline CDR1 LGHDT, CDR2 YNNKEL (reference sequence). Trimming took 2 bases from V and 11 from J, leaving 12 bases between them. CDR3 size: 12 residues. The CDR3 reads CASSQQGAGAFF. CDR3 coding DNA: TGTGCCAGCAGCCAACAAGGAGCGGGGGCTTTCTTT.

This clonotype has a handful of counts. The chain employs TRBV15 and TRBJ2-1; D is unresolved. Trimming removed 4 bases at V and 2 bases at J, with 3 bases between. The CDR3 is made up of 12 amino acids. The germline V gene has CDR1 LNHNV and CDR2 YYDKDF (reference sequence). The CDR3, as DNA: TGTGCCACCAGCACCACCTACAATGAGCAGTTCTTC. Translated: CATSTTYNEQFF.

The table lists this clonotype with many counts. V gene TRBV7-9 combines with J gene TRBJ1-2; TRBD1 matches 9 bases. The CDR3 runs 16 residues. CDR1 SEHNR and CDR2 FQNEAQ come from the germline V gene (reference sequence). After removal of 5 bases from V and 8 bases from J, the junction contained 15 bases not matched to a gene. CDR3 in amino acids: CASSPRPRDRVLGYTF. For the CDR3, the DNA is TGTGCCAGCAGCCCACGTCCCCGGGACAGGGTTTTAGGCTACACCTTC. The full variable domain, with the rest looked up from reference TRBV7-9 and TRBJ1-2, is DTGVSQNPRHKITKRGQNVTFRCDPISEHNRLYWYRQTLGQGPEFLTYFQNEAQLEKSRLLSDRFSAERPKGSFSTLEIQRTEQGDSAMYLCASSPRPRDRVLGYTFGSGTRLTVV.

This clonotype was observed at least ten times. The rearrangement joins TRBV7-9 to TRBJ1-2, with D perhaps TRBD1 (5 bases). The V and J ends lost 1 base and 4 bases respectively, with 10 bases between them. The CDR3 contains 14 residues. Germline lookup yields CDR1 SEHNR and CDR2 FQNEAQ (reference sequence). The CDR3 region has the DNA TGTGCCAGCAGCTTAGGACCAGGGTCCTATGGCTACACCTTC. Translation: CASSLGPGSYGYTF.

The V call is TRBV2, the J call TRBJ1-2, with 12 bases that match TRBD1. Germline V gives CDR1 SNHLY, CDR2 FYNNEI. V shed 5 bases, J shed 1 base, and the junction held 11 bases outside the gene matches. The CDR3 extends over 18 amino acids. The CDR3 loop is CASSPTPGQGAYNYGYTF. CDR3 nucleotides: TGTGCCAGCAGTCCTACTCCGGGACAGGGGGCATATAACTATGGCTACACCTTC.

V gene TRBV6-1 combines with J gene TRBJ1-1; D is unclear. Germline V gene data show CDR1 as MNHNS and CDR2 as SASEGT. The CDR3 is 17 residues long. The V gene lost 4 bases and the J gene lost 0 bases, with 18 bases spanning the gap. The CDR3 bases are TGTGCCAGCAGTGCCACCACCACGGGCATTTTGAACACTGAAGCTTTCTTT. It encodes CASSATTTGILNTEAFF.

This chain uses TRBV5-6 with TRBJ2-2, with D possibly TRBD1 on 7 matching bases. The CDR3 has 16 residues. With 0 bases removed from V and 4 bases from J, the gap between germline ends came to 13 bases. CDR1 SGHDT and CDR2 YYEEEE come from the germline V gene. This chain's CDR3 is CASSLARGASTGELFF. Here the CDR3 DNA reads TGTGCCAGCAGCTTGGCCAGGGGGGCGAGCACCGGGGAGCTGTTTTTT.

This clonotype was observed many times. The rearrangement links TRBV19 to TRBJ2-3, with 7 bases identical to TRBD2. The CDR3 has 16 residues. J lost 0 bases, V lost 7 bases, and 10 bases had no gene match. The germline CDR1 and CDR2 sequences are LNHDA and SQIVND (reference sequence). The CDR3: CASNSASGVSTDTQYF. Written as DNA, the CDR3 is TGTGCCAGTAACTCTGCGAGCGGGGTAAGCACAGATACGCAGTATTTT.

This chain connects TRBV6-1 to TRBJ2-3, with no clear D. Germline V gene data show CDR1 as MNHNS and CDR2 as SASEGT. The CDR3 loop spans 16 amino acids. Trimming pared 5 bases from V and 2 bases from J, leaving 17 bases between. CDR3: CASSPSRAPFTDTQYF. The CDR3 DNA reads TGTGCCAGCAGTCCTAGTCGGGCTCCATTCACAGATACGCAGTATTTT.

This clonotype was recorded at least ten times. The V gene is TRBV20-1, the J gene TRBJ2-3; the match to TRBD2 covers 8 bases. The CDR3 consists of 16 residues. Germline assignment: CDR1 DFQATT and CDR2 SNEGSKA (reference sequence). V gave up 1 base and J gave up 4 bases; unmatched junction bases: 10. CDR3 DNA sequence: TGCAGTGCTAGAGCCCATGATGGCGGGGGGTCAGATACGCAGTATTTT. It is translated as CSARAHDGGGSDTQYF.

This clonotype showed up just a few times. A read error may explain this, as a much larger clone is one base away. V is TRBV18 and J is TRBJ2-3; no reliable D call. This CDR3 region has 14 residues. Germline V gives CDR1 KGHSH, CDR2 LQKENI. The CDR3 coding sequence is TGTGCCGGCTCACCACCGGTTCTCACGAGTACGCAGTATTTT. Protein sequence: CAGSPPVLTSTQYF.

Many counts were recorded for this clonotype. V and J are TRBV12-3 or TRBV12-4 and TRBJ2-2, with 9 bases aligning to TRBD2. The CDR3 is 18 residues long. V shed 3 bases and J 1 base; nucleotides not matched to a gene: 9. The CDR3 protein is CASSFRLADNLNTGELFF. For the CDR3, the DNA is TGTGCCAGCAGTTTTAGACTAGCGGATAATTTGAACACCGGGGAGCTGTTTTTT.

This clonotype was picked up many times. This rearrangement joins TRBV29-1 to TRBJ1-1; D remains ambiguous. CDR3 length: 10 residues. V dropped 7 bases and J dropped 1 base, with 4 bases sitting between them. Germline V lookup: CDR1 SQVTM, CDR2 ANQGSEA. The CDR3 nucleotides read TGCAGCGGGTCGAACACTGAAGCTTTCTTT. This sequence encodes CSGSNTEAFF.

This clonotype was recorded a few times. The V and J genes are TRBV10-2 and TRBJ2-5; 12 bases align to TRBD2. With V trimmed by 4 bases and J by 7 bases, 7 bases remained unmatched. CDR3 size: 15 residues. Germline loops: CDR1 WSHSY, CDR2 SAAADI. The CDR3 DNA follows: TGCGCCAGCAGTGGAACTAGCGGGAGGTCGTGGACCCAGTACTTC. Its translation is CASSGTSGRSWTQYF.

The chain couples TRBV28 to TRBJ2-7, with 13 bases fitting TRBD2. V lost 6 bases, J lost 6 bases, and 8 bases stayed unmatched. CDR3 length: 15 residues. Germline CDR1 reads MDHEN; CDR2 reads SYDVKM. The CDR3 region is CASRRGLAGALEQYF. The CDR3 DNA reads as TGTGCCAGCAGACGAGGACTAGCGGGAGCTCTCGAGCAGTACTTC.

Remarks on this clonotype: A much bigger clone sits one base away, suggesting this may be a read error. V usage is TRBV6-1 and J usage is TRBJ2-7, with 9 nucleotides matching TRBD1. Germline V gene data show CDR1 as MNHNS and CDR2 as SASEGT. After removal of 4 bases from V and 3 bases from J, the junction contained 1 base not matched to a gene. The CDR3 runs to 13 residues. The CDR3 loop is CASSGTGDYEQYF. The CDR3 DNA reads TGTGCCAGCAGTGGGACAGGGGACTACGAGCAGTACTTC.

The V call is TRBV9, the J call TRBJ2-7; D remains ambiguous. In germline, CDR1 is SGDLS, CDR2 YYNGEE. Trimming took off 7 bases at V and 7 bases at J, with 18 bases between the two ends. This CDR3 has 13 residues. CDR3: CASSQRYMGEQYF. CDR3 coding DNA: TGTGCCAGCTCTCAGAGGTATATGGGGGAGCAGTACTTC. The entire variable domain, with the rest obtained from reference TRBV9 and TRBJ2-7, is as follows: DSGVTQTPKHLITATGQRVTLRCSPRSGDLSVYWYQQSLDQGLQFLIQYYNGEERAKGNILERFSAQQFPDLHSELNLSSLELGDSALYFCASSQRYMGEQYFGPGTRLTVT.

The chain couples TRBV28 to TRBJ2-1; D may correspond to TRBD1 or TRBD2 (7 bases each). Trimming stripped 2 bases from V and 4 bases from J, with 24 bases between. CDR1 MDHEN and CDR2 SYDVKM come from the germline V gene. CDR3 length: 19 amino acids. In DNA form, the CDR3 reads TGTGCCAGCAGTTTACCCAGACAGGGTCCAGCGGGAAAGTACAATGAGCAGTTCTTC. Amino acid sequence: CASSLPRQGPAGKYNEQFF.

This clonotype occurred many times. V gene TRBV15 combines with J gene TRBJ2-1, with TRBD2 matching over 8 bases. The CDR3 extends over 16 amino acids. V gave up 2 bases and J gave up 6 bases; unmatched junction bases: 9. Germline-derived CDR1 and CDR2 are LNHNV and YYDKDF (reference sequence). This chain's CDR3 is CATSRSGLVGINEQFF. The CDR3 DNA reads TGTGCCACCAGCAGATCGGGACTAGTAGGAATCAATGAGCAGTTCTTC.

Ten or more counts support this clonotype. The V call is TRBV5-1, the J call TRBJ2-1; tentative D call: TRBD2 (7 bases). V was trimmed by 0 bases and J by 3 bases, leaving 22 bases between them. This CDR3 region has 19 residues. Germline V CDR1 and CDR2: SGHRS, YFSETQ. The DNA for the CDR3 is TGCGCCAGCAGCTTGGCTTGGCTAGCGGAAGAGGGACACTACAATGAGCAGTTCTTC. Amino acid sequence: CASSLAWLAEEGHYNEQFF. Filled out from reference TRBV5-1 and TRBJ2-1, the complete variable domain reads KAGVTQTPRYLIKTRGQQVTLSCSPISGHRSVSWYQQTPGQGLQFLFEYFSETQRNKGNFPGRFSGRQFSNSRSEMNVSTLELGDSALYLCASSLAWLAEEGHYNEQFFGPGTRLTVL.

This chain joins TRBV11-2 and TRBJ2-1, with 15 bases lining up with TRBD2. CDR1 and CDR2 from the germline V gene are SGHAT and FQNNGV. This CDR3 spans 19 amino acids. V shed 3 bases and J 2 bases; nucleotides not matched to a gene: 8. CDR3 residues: CASSFRPGTSGRPYNEQFF. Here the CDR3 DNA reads TGTGCCAGCAGCTTCCGCCCCGGGACTAGCGGGAGGCCCTACAATGAGCAGTTCTTC.

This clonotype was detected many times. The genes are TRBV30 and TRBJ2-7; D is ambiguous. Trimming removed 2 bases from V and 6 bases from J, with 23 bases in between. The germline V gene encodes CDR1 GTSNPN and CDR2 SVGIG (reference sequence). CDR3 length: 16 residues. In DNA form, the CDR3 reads TGTGCCTGGAGTCAAACCCTCGGGCTGGGGTCCAGCGAGCAGTACTTC. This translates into CAWSQTLGLGSSEQYF.

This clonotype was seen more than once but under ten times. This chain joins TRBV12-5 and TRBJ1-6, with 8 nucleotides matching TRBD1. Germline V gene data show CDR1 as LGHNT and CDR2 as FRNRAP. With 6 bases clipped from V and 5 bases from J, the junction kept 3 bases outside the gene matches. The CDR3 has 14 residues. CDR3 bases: TGTGCTAGTGGCGACAGGGGCCATAATTCACCCCTCCACTTT. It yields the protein CASGDRGHNSPLHF.

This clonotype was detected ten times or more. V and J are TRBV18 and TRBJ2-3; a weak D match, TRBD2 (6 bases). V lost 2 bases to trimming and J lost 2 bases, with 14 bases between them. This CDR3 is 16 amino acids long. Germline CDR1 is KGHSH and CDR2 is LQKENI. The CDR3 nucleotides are TGTGCCAGCTCACCAGCGGGGTTATTGATCACAGATACGCAGTATTTT. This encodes CASSPAGLLITDTQYF. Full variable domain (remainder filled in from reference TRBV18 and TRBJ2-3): NAGVMQNPRHLVRRRGQEARLRCSPMKGHSHVYWYRQLPEEGLKFMVYLQKENIIDESGMPKERFSAEFPKEGPSILRIQQVVRGDSAAYFCASSPAGLLITDTQYFGPGTRLTVL.